The entry below gives a single T cell receptor beta chain sequence along with its context. The entry originates in a study of technical replicates of blood from a handful of donors. The CDR3 is 12 amino acids. V was shortened by 3 bases and J by 8 bases, with 10 bases between the two germline ends. CDR1 is SQVTM, CDR2 ANQGSEA, per germline. Only in-frame clones appear in the TCRdb table, and some are missing; sequencing was by immunoSEQ multiplex PCR. The sample records 65,000 to 85,000 clones, 96% being singletons. The specimen was T cells isolated from PBMCs. The V call is TRBV29-1, the J call TRBJ1-4, with D possibly matching TRBD1 (6 bases). This receptor was obtained from a human donor in good health. Here the CDR3 DNA reads TGCAGCGTTGACAGGGGTGGGGAAAAACTGTTTTTT. This encodes CSVDRGGEKLFF.